This T cell receptor beta chain came from a study of cytomegalovirus exposure and HLA in healthy donors. The study's findings and limits: Cytomegalovirus status was reportedly diagnosed by the classifier with high specificity and sensitivity. A reported reduction in N-insertions relative to the 666-donor mean was seen in an Asian-associated ancestry cluster in a later analysis.

From germline, CDR1 is LNHDA and CDR2 SQIVND (reference sequence). The CDR3 totals 16 residues. V dropped 2 bases and J dropped 8; count of bases not matched to a gene: 12. 13 Jbeta primers and 60 Vbeta primers were used for the PCR. The repertoire was sequenced with immunoSEQ multiplex PCR; TCRdb's copy has only in-frame clones and lacks some. Altogether about 160,000 clones are present, 80% being singletons, with the ten largest covering about 4.4%. As concerns this clone: Its specificity is unknown.

Sequenced sample: PBMCs. The rearrangement links TRBV19 to TRBJ1-2; 9 positions agree with TRBD1. This clonotype was obtained from a woman between 50 and 59 years old in good health and CMV-seropositive. The CDR3 protein is CASSISKGQGLSGYTF. Written as DNA, the CDR3 is TGTGCCAGTAGTATAAGTAAGGGACAGGGCTTATCCGGCTACACCTTC.